The 6 T cell receptor beta chains below come from one sample, sequenced in a study of radiation and T cells in renal cell carcinoma. Only in-frame clones appear in the TCRdb table, and some are missing; sequencing was by immunoSEQ multiplex PCR. This sample yields approximately 170,000 clones, of which roughly 90% are seen a single time; 11% belongs to the top ten. Indicated time point: blood 4 weeks post-SBRT, at nephrectomy. Treatment meaning: 15 Gy SBRT to primary tumor, nephrectomy 4 weeks later. This material consisted of blood, taken from a patient whose treatment included radiotherapy and nephrectomy. These receptors all come from a woman between 50 and 59 years old with renal cell carcinoma.

The rearrangement joins TRBV6-1 to TRBJ1-5; D not resolved. Deletions cut 0 bases from V and 10 bases from J, with 4 bases between. CDR1 is MNHNS, CDR2 SASEGT, per germline. This CDR3 has 11 residues. CDR3 residues: CASSEAGPQHF. The CDR3 DNA follows: TGTGCCAGCAGTGAAGCCGGTCCCCAGCATTTT.

This clone was counted only a few times. The rearrangement joins TRBV6-1 to TRBJ1-2; D may be TRBD1 (5 bases). This CDR3 is 13 amino acids long. V was cut by 8 bases and J by 4 bases, with 14 bases left in between. The germline V gene encodes CDR1 MNHNS and CDR2 SASEGT. CDR3 coding DNA: TGTGCCAGCTTTGGGACGACCATCTATGGCTACACCTTC. This gives the protein CASFGTTIYGYTF.

This clone has more than one count but fewer than ten. This chain uses TRBV9 with TRBJ2-7, with D possibly being TRBD2 (5 bases). This CDR3 region has 14 residues. V lost 4 bases and J 1 base, leaving 12 bases between the germline ends. Germline CDR1 SGDLS, CDR2 YYNGEE. The CDR3 here is CASSQRWESYEQYF. CDR3 DNA: TGTGCCAGCAGCCAGAGGTGGGAGTCCTACGAGCAGTACTTC.

In its sample, this clone was seen once. This chain uses TRBV7-2 with TRBJ1-4; no reliable D call. Deletions cut 5 bases from V and 4 bases from J, with 8 bases between. The CDR3 spans 13 residues. CDR1 is SGHTA and CDR2 is FQGNSA in the germline V gene. The CDR3 DNA reads as TGTGCCAGCAGCCGCGGGGTTAATGAAAAACTGTTTTTT. This translates into CASSRGVNEKLFF.

This sequence joins TRBV5-1 and TRBJ2-1; possible D gene TRBD2, 5 bases. V lost 1 base, J lost 2 bases, and 10 bases lay in between. Germline values: CDR1 SGHRS, CDR2 YFSETQ. The CDR3 is 15 residues long. CDR3 protein: CASSLNGNPYNEQFF. In nucleotides, the CDR3 is TGCGCCAGCAGCTTGAACGGGAACCCCTACAATGAGCAGTTCTTC. Combining the CDR3 with reference TRBV5-1 and TRBJ2-1 gives the whole variable domain KAGVTQTPRYLIKTRGQQVTLSCSPISGHRSVSWYQQTPGQGLQFLFEYFSETQRNKGNFPGRFSGRQFSNSRSEMNVSTLELGDSALYLCASSLNGNPYNEQFFGPGTRLTVL.

This chain links TRBV19 with TRBJ1-1; D unclear. The CDR3 extends over 14 amino acids. The V gene's germline CDR1 is LNHDA and CDR2 SQIVND (reference sequence). V gave up 4 bases and J gave up 0 bases, with 9 bases separating them. As DNA, the CDR3 is TGTGCCAGTAGTACGACTGTTGTGAACACTGAAGCTTTCTTT. Its protein is CASSTTVVNTEAFF.